Below, 5 T cell receptor beta chains from the same sample are listed, as sequenced in a study of blood T cell repertoires in COVID-19. Generated by immunoSEQ multiplex PCR, the TCRdb table keeps only in-frame clones and is missing some. This sample has 200,000 to 250,000 clones, with 75% to 90% found just once. Sequences were obtained from peripheral blood. The receptors were sampled from a woman in her thirties who had recovered from COVID-19.

This chain connects TRBV6-6 to TRBJ2-7, with D possibly being TRBD2 (5 bases). V lost 5 bases, J lost 1 base, and 15 bases lay in between. The CDR3 extends over 15 amino acids. Germline V gives CDR1 MNHNY, CDR2 SVGAGI (reference sequence). The CDR3 nucleotides read TGTGCCAGCAGTCGATCGATTGGAGGTTCCTACGAGCAGTACTTC. Translating gives CASSRSIGGSYEQYF.

CDR3 amino acids: CATSRDDRASSYEQYF. CDR3 DNA sequence: TGTGCCACCAGCAGAGATGACAGGGCGAGCTCCTACGAGCAGTACTTC. This rearrangement joins TRBV15 to TRBJ2-7, with 7 bases fitting TRBD1. This CDR3 comprises 16 residues. V trimming: 0 bases; J trimming: 0 bases; junction bases outside the gene matches: 5. Germline CDR1 and CDR2: LNHNV and YYDKDF (reference sequence).

The chain couples TRBV6-6 to TRBJ1-2; 9 nucleotides line up with TRBD1. This CDR3 region has 16 residues. V lost 5 bases to trimming and J lost 6 bases; unmatched junction nucleotides: 13. Germline CDR1 MNHNY, CDR2 SVGAGI (reference sequence). As DNA, the CDR3 is TGTGCCAGCAGTCACGATACAGGGGGCTTTGTGGATGGCTACACCTTC. This gives the protein CASSHDTGGFVDGYTF.

The V call is TRBV18, the J call TRBJ2-6, with 10 bases that match TRBD1. Germline CDR1 and CDR2: KGHSH and LQKENI. V gave up 3 bases and J gave up 0 bases; unmatched junction bases: 5. CDR3 length equals 18 residues. The CDR3 sequence: CASSPRRTGGSGANVLTF. CDR3 coding DNA: TGTGCCAGCTCACCCCGGAGGACAGGGGGCTCTGGGGCCAACGTCCTGACTTTC. The whole variable domain, remainder taken from reference TRBV18 and TRBJ2-6, is NAGVMQNPRHLVRRRGQEARLRCSPMKGHSHVYWYRQLPEEGLKFMVYLQKENIIDESGMPKERFSAEFPKEGPSILRIQQVVRGDSAAYFCASSPRRTGGSGANVLTFGAGSRLTVL.

This chain connects TRBV6-1 to TRBJ1-6; D is perhaps TRBD1 (5 bases). Trimming left V 3 bases short and J 0 bases short, with 12 bases between. The CDR3 loop spans 17 amino acids. Looked up from germline, CDR1 is MNHNS and CDR2 is SASEGT. Here the CDR3 DNA reads TGTGCCAGCAGTGAGTTGACAGCTATCTCCTATAATTCACCCCTCCACTTT. Amino acid sequence: CASSELTAISYNSPLHF.